The clone carrying this TCR beta chain was seen repeatedly, ten times or more. TCR beta CDR3 regions were amplified from RNA transcripts. The primer set for the first-round RT-PCR of the TCR CDR3 was HTBI. TCRdb recomputed calls from the multiplex PCR reads with MiXCR, one row per CDR3 protein. The top ten hold under 8% of the sample, which has approximately 560,000 distinct CDR3 sequences, around 16% seen once. This entry belongs to a study of T cells in Graves' hyperthyroidism and ophthalmopathy. CDR1 is ENHRY and CDR2 is SYGVKD in the germline V gene. Trimming at V came to 6 bases and at J to 0 bases, leaving 6 bases not matched to a gene. The CDR3 sequence is 16 residues long.

The origin of this receptor is a woman between 25 and 40 years old with Graves' hyperthyroidism. Material: blood. The chain carries TRBV10-3 and TRBJ2-1; the match to TRBD2 covers 9 bases. CDR3: CAISGSGSSSYNEQFF. The CDR3 DNA follows: TGTGCCATCAGCGGTAGCGGGAGCAGCTCCTACAATGAGCAGTTCTTC.